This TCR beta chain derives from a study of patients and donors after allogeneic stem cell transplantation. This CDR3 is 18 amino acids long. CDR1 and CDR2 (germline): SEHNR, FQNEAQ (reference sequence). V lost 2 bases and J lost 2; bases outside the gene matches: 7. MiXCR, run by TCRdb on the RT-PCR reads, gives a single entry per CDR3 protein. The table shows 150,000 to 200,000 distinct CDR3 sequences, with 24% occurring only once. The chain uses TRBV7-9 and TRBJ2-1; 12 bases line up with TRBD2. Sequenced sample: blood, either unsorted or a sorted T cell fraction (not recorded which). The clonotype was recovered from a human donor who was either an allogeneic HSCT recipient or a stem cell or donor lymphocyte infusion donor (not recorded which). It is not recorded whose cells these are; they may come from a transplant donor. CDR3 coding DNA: TGTGCCAGCAGCTTATTAAGGGCTAGCGGGAGGGCCTACAATGAGCAGTTCTTC. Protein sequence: CASSLLRASGRAYNEQFF.